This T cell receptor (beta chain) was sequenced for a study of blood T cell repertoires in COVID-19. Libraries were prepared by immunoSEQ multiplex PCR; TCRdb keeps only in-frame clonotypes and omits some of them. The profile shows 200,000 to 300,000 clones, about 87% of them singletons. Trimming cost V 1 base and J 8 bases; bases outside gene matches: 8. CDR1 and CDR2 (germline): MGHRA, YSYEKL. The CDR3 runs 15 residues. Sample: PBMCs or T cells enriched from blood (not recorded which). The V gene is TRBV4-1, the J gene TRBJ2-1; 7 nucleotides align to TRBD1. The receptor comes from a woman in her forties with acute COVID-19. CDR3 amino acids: CASSQALGGRYEQFF. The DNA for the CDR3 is TGCGCCAGCAGCCAAGCCCTAGGGGGCAGGTATGAGCAGTTCTTC.